This TCR beta chain was observed in a study of blood T cell repertoires in COVID-19. Trimming removed 4 bases from V and 4 bases from J, with 10 bases in between. The germline V gene has CDR1 LGHDT and CDR2 YNNKEL (reference sequence). The CDR3 is made up of 14 amino acids. The table came from immunoSEQ multiplex PCR; TCRdb's copy has only in-frame clones and leaves some out. The sample has roughly 120,000 clones; around 81% are singletons. The source of this sequence is a man aged 65 to 85 with acute or convalescent COVID-19. The genes are TRBV3-1 (or the pseudogene TRBV3-2) and TRBJ1-4; no clear D. The sequenced sample consisted of peripheral blood. This CDR3 is CASSRTGNNEKLFF. CDR3 DNA: TGTGCCAGCAGCCGGACGGGAAATAATGAAAAACTGTTTTTT.